Reported below is one TCR beta chain. Method: immunoSEQ multiplex PCR; TCRdb's copy keeps in-frame clones and lacks some. The repertoire holds around 300,000 clones, with 88% as singletons. J lost 6 bases, V lost 6 bases, and 8 bases had no gene match. The V gene's germline CDR1 is SGHAT and CDR2 FQDESV (reference sequence). This CDR3 has 14 residues. This sample is drawn from a study of blood T cell repertoires in COVID-19. Recruitment covered some 25 US areas and drew participants whose ages spanned roughly 18 to 100 years. This sequence joins TRBV11-1 and TRBJ2-7, with 10 nucleotides matching TRBD1. The sequence came from a woman in her forties or fifties who had recovered from COVID-19. The sequencing sample was made of PBMCs or T cells enriched from blood (not recorded which). The CDR3 here is CASRAGTGASEQYF. The CDR3 bases are TGTGCCAGCAGGGCCGGGACAGGGGCGTCCGAGCAGTACTTC.